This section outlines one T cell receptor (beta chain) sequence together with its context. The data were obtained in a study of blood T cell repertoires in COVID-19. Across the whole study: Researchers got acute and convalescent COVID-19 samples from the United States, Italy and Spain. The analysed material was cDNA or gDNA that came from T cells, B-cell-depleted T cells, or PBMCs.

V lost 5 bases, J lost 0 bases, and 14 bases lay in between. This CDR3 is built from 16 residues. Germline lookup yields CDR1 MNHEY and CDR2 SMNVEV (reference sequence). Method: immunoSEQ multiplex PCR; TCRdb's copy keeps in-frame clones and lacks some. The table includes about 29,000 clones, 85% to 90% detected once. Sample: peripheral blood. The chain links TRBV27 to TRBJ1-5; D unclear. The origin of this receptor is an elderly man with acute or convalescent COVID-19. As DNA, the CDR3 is TGTGCCAGCAGTCCGGGAGGATCCTATAGCAATCAGCCCCAGCATTTT. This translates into CASSPGGSYSNQPQHF.